The entry below describes one T cell receptor (beta chain). Its antigen is still unknown. The data originate from a study of cytomegalovirus exposure and HLA in healthy donors. Background on the study: An earlier analysis identified more than 90 million unique TCR beta sequences in about 190 million T cells.

PCR amplification relied on 60 Vbeta primers (plus 13 Jbeta primers). Profiling relied on immunoSEQ multiplex PCR, and the TCRdb table lists in-frame clones only, not all of them. The sample has 80,000 to 100,000 clones; approximately 71% are singletons. Study-wide findings and caveats: The study listed some 160 cytomegalovirus-associated TCR beta chains.

This CDR3 region has 14 residues. Per germline, CDR1 SGHRS and CDR2 YFSETQ. V was shortened by 6 bases and J by 4 bases, with 16 bases between the two germline ends. The source is a young woman in good health and CMV-seropositive. The specimen sequenced was PBMCs. This chain uses TRBV5-1 with TRBJ1-2; perhaps TRBD1 as D (5 bases). Here the CDR3 DNA reads TGCGCCAGCAATTACGACAGCGCCGCCTATGGCTACACCTTC. Amino acid sequence: CASNYDSAAYGYTF.